This entry lists 29 T cell receptor beta chains sequenced from one sample in a study of vaccination effects on CD4 cells after COVID-19. Their cognate antigens are unknown. The method was immunoSEQ multiplex PCR; TCRdb's version includes in-frame clones alone and lacks a portion of them. Of about 45,000 clones listed, around 74% are singletons. Culture proceeded for roughly ten days, and CD4+ T cells were then isolated. This specimen consisted of CD4+ T cells from PBMCs cultured without peptide, obtained before COVID-19 vaccination. These receptors all come from a human donor who had a prior SARS-CoV-2 infection.

This chain uses TRBV7-9 with TRBJ2-7; D call uncertain. Trimming removed 4 bases at V and 7 bases at J, with 14 bases between. Germline assignment: CDR1 SEHNR and CDR2 FQNEAQ (reference sequence). CDR3 length: 13 residues. CDR3 in amino acids: CASSSAGPGEQYF. CDR3 DNA sequence: TGTGCCAGCAGCTCCGCCGGTCCCGGGGAGCAGTACTTC.

CDR3 coding DNA: TGTGCCAGCAGCTCGACAGGGGGGTATGAGCAGTTCTTC. Protein sequence: CASSSTGGYEQFF. This sequence joins TRBV7-3 and TRBJ2-1; 9 bases match TRBD1. V lost 4 bases and J lost 8; bases outside the gene matches: 3. The CDR3 runs to 13 residues. Germline CDR1 and CDR2: SGHTA and FQGTGA.

The chain is built from TRBV7-2 and TRBJ2-2, with 8 bases aligning to TRBD1. Germline V gene lookup returns CDR1 SGHTA and CDR2 FQGNSA. This CDR3 contains 15 residues. Trimming at V came to 4 bases and at J to 1 base, leaving 2 bases not matched to a gene. CDR3: CASSSDRENTGELFF. The CDR3 nucleotides read TGTGCCAGCAGCTCGGACAGGGAGAACACCGGGGAGCTGTTTTTT.

J is TRBJ2-3 and V is TRBV10-3, with 11 bases matching TRBD2. This CDR3 spans 18 amino acids. The germline V gene encodes CDR1 ENHRY and CDR2 SYGVKD. Trimming took 4 bases from V and 0 from J; bases not matched to a gene: 9. The CDR3 nucleotides are TGTGCCATCAGTGGGTCTAGCGGGGGGTTTCATAGCACAGATACGCAGTATTTT. It specifies CAISGSSGGFHSTDTQYF.

J is TRBJ2-4 and V is TRBV6-5; 8 bases line up with TRBD1. The CDR3 runs to 15 residues. V gave up 4 bases and J gave up 1 base; unmatched junction bases: 3. From germline, CDR1 is MNHEY and CDR2 SVGAGI. The CDR3 DNA is TGTGCCAGCAGTTCAGGGGGCCGGGCCAAAAACATTCAGTACTTC. Encoded protein: CASSSGGRAKNIQYF.

The chain couples TRBV6-4 to TRBJ1-1, with D possibly matching TRBD1 (5 bases). V was cut by 7 bases and J by 0 bases, with 15 bases left in between. The CDR3 length is 15 residues. CDR1 MRHNA and CDR2 SNTAGT come from the germline V gene. DNA for the CDR3: TGTGCCAGCAAGACCCGGGACCCCTTGAACACTGAAGCTTTCTTT. Protein product: CASKTRDPLNTEAFF.

This chain joins TRBV5-1 and TRBJ2-3; possible D gene TRBD2, 7 bases. The germline CDR1 and CDR2 sequences are SGHRS and YFSETQ. This CDR3 spans 17 amino acids. Trimming stripped 5 bases from V and 4 bases from J, with 23 bases between. CDR3 nucleotide sequence: TGCGCCAGCAGTCGCCACGCGGGGGCCGAAGCAGCAGATACGCAGTATTTT. The encoded protein is CASSRHAGAEAADTQYF.

The chain has TRBV7-8 and TRBJ2-5, with TRBD1 as a possible D gene (6 bases). This CDR3 region has 14 residues. V gave up 5 bases and J gave up 5 bases, with 15 bases separating them. CDR1 and CDR2 from the germline V gene are SGHVS and FQNEAQ. The CDR3 sequence: CASSGRGLRETQYF. The CDR3 DNA reads as TGTGCCAGCAGCGGCAGGGGTCTTCGGGAGACCCAGTACTTC.

This chain joins TRBV7-6 and TRBJ2-7; tentatively, D is TRBD2 (6 bases). The V gene's germline CDR1 is SGHVS and CDR2 FNYEAQ. Trimming left V 5 bases short and J 0 bases short, with 11 bases between. CDR3 size: 14 residues. CDR3 nucleotides: TGTGCCAGCAGCCTTCTAGCGCTCTCCTACGAGCAGTACTTC. Translating gives CASSLLALSYEQYF.

This clone has a single count. The rearrangement uses TRBV4-2 and TRBJ2-4, with a weak D call TRBD1 (6 bases). Germline CDR1 reads LGHNA; CDR2 reads YNFKEQ. The V end was cut by 5 bases, the J end by 8 bases, with 25 bases between. The CDR3 covers 17 residues. This chain's CDR3 is CASSLRGMSLGNDIQYF. CDR3 DNA sequence: TGTGCCAGCAGCTTAAGGGGGATGTCCCTGGGAAATGACATTCAGTACTTC.

The chain uses TRBV4-2 and TRBJ2-1, with D perhaps matching TRBD1 (5 bases). In germline, CDR1 is LGHNA, CDR2 YNFKEQ. The CDR3 has 17 amino acids. Trimming removed 0 bases at V and 6 bases at J, with 18 bases between. The CDR3 region is CASSQDVETGGANEQFF. The CDR3 DNA sequence: TGTGCCAGCAGCCAAGATGTGGAGACTGGTGGGGCCAATGAGCAGTTCTTC.

The J gene is TRBJ2-3, the V gene TRBV4-1; 11 nucleotides align to TRBD2. V lost 4 bases, J lost 3 bases, and 6 bases stayed unmatched. The CDR3 loop spans 16 amino acids. CDR1 and CDR2 from the germline V gene are MGHRA and YSYEKL. The CDR3 region is CASSRGLAGGTDTQYF. The CDR3 coding sequence is TGCGCCAGCAGCCGGGGCCTAGCGGGAGGAACAGATACGCAGTATTTT.

V and J are TRBV30 and TRBJ2-3; 8 positions match TRBD2. The V gene's germline CDR1 is GTSNPN and CDR2 SVGIG (reference sequence). The CDR3 covers 14 residues. Trimming took 5 bases from V and 4 from J; bases not matched to a gene: 8. The CDR3 region has the DNA TGTGCCTGGGCGCGGACTAGCCCCCCAGATACGCAGTATTTT. Translated, it gives CAWARTSPPDTQYF. Together with reference TRBV30 and TRBJ2-3, the CDR3 gives the full variable domain: SQTIHQWPATLVQPVGSPLSLECTVEGTSNPNLYWYRQAAGRGLQLLFYSVGIGQISSEVPQNLSASRPQDRQFILSSKKLLLSDSGFYLCAWARTSPPDTQYFGPGTRLTVL.

A single count supports this clone. The rearrangement links TRBV18 to TRBJ2-7, with 12 positions matching TRBD2. The CDR3 totals 16 residues. Germline V gives CDR1 KGHSH, CDR2 LQKENI. V shed 2 bases and J 7 bases; nucleotides not matched to a gene: 9. In DNA form, the CDR3 reads TGTGCCAGCTCACCAGGGACTAGCGGGTCACAGGGGGAGCAGTACTTC. The encoded protein is CASSPGTSGSQGEQYF. The full variable domain, rest sourced from reference TRBV18 and TRBJ2-7, is NAGVMQNPRHLVRRRGQEARLRCSPMKGHSHVYWYRQLPEEGLKFMVYLQKENIIDESGMPKERFSAEFPKEGPSILRIQQVVRGDSAAYFCASSPGTSGSQGEQYFGPGTRLTVT.

The CDR3 sequence is CSTGRGGSSYNEQFF. The CDR3, as DNA: TGCAGCACCGGGAGAGGGGGAAGCTCCTACAATGAGCAGTTCTTC. This sequence joins TRBV29-1 and TRBJ2-1, with D perhaps matching TRBD1 or TRBD2 (6 bases each). This CDR3 is built from 15 residues. The germline V and J ends were trimmed by 8 bases and 0 bases, with 17 bases remaining between them. Germline-derived CDR1 and CDR2 are SQVTM and ANQGSEA.

This chain joins TRBV27 and TRBJ2-1; 11 nucleotides line up with TRBD2. Germline trimming cut 5 bases from V and 10 bases from J; bases unmatched to any gene: 10. There are 15 residues in the CDR3. Germline CDR1 and CDR2: MNHEY and SMNVEV (reference sequence). CDR3 in amino acids: CASSRRLAGSREQFF. CDR3 sequence (DNA): TGTGCCAGCAGTCGTCGACTAGCGGGATCTCGGGAGCAGTTCTTC.

This clone was observed a handful of times. The chain has TRBV12-3 or TRBV12-4 and TRBJ1-1; a weak D match, TRBD1 (6 bases). This CDR3 has 12 amino acids. V lost 8 bases and J 12 bases, leaving 19 bases between the germline ends. CDR3 region: CASGRGQGTTFF. In nucleotides, the CDR3 is TGTGCCAGCGGCCGGGGCCAGGGGACAACTTTCTTT.

This rearrangement joins TRBV18 to TRBJ2-7, with TRBD1 matching over 7 bases. V lost 0 bases and J lost 4; bases outside the gene matches: 6. The CDR3 extends over 15 amino acids. Germline lookup yields CDR1 KGHSH and CDR2 LQKENI. CDR3 sequence reads: CASSPPGQMMYEQYF. DNA of the CDR3: TGTGCCAGCTCACCACCGGGACAGATGATGTACGAGCAGTACTTC. The full variable domain, in which reference TRBV18 and TRBJ2-7 provide the parts outside the CDR3, is NAGVMQNPRHLVRRRGQEARLRCSPMKGHSHVYWYRQLPEEGLKFMVYLQKENIIDESGMPKERFSAEFPKEGPSILRIQQVVRGDSAAYFCASSPPGQMMYEQYFGPGTRLTVT.

This sequence joins TRBV5-4 and TRBJ2-2; possible D gene TRBD1, 5 bases. The germline V gene encodes CDR1 SGHNT and CDR2 YYREEE (reference sequence). The ends were cut back, 1 base at V and 4 bases at J, with 11 bases in the middle. The CDR3 loop spans 15 amino acids. CDR3 protein: CASSLMGRGTGELFF. The CDR3 DNA follows: TGTGCCAGCAGCTTGATGGGGCGCGGCACCGGGGAGCTGTTTTTT.

The chain combines TRBV29-1 with TRBJ2-7; D is unclear. CDR3 length equals 14 residues. Germline CDR1 and CDR2: SQVTM and ANQGSEA. V shed 2 bases and J shed 1 base, with 12 bases lying between them. CDR3 loop: CSVEFEHASYEQYF. The CDR3 DNA is TGCAGCGTTGAATTCGAACACGCATCCTACGAGCAGTACTTC.

V gene TRBV19 combines with J gene TRBJ2-1; possibly TRBD2 for D (5 bases). The germline V and J ends were trimmed by 2 bases and 0 bases, with 8 bases remaining between them. Germline V lookup: CDR1 LNHDA, CDR2 SQIVND (reference sequence). CDR3 length: 15 residues. The CDR3 spells CASSIWESSYNEQFF. CDR3 DNA: TGTGCCAGTAGTATATGGGAGAGCTCCTACAATGAGCAGTTCTTC. Supplemented by reference TRBV19 and TRBJ2-1, the full variable domain reads DGGITQSPKYLFRKEGQNVTLSCEQNLNHDAMYWYRQDPGQGLRLIYYSQIVNDFQKGDIAEGYSVSREKKESFPLTVTSAQKNPTAFYLCASSIWESSYNEQFFGPGTRLTVL.

This clone was picked up a small number of times. V usage is TRBV2 and J usage is TRBJ1-1; D is undetermined. This CDR3 has 15 residues. The germline gives CDR1 SNHLY, CDR2 FYNNEI. With 5 bases removed from V and 4 bases from J, the gap between germline ends came to 17 bases. CDR3 loop: CASSQLTAEVTEAFF. CDR3 bases: TGTGCCAGCAGTCAACTGACGGCGGAGGTCACTGAAGCTTTCTTT.

This clone was recorded only once. V is TRBV5-1 and J is TRBJ2-1; D perhaps matches TRBD2 (7 bases). Deletions cut 4 bases from V and 9 bases from J, with 20 bases between. CDR3 length: 15 residues. Germline V gives CDR1 SGHRS, CDR2 YFSETQ. CDR3 sequence reads: CASSPGDLRGAEQFF. CDR3 coding DNA: TGCGCCAGCAGCCCCGGTGACCTTCGGGGGGCTGAGCAGTTCTTC.

This clone was seen only a few times. The chain couples TRBV5-5 to TRBJ1-1; D possibly corresponds to TRBD1 (5 bases). This CDR3 is built from 14 residues. The germline V and J ends were trimmed by 6 bases and 5 bases, with 17 bases remaining between them. Per the germline V gene, CDR1 is SGHKS and CDR2 is YYEKEE (reference sequence). CDR3 in DNA: TGTGCCAGCACCTCGGAGGGGCTCGTAACTGAAGCTTTCTTT. Translating gives CASTSEGLVTEAFF.

The chain links TRBV6-2 or TRBV6-3 to TRBJ2-7; D unclear. Between the trimmed V and J ends, which lost 6 bases and 0 bases, there was a span of 15 bases. This CDR3 comprises 15 residues. Germline V gene data show CDR1 as MNHEY and CDR2 as SVGEGT. CDR3 DNA sequence: TGTGCCAGCAGCGGAGATGTTCCTAGCTCCTACGAGCAGTACTTC. Translation: CASSGDVPSSYEQYF.

There are a few counts of this clone. The V gene is TRBV7-9, the J gene TRBJ2-7; D remains ambiguous. Trimming pared 5 bases from V and 4 bases from J, leaving 15 bases between. Per germline, CDR1 SEHNR and CDR2 FQNEAQ (reference sequence). The CDR3 has 14 amino acids. The CDR3 DNA follows: TGTGCCAGCAGCCCAGTCCGGACCTCGTACGAGCAGTACTTC. Its translation: CASSPVRTSYEQYF.

The chain couples TRBV7-9 to TRBJ1-6; D unresolved. V dropped 5 bases and J dropped 7 bases, with 15 bases sitting between them. The germline V gene encodes CDR1 SEHNR and CDR2 FQNEAQ (reference sequence). This CDR3 contains 15 residues. CDR3 DNA: TGTGCCAGCAGCCCGCCATGGGCGGCCAATTCACCCCTCCACTTT. Its protein is CASSPPWAANSPLHF.

V usage is TRBV2 and J usage is TRBJ2-1; 7 bases are a match to TRBD2. In germline, CDR1 is SNHLY, CDR2 FYNNEI. V shed 4 bases and J 0 bases; nucleotides not matched to a gene: 6. The CDR3 extends over 16 amino acids. In nucleotides, the CDR3 is TGTGCCAGCAGTGCCCGGGAGGCGAGCTCCTACAATGAGCAGTTCTTC. Its protein product is CASSAREASSYNEQFF.

CDR3 coding DNA: TGTGCCAGCACCGCTGGGGGATTCTATGGCTACACCTTC. Protein: CASTAGGFYGYTF. The V gene is TRBV2, the J gene TRBJ1-2; maybe TRBD1 (5 bases). CDR1 is SNHLY, CDR2 FYNNEI, per germline. The CDR3 is 13 amino acids. The germline V and J ends were trimmed by 7 bases and 4 bases, with 13 bases remaining between them.